This T cell receptor (beta chain) is from a study of OX40 agonist ivuxolimab in advanced cancers. On the study more broadly: Ivuxolimab, which is an agonistic anti-OX40 (CD134) antibody, was administered to the patients.

Study-level points and caveats: Dose levels from 0.1 to 3.0 mg/kg saw CD4+ and CD8+ blood T cells expand clonally by week 6. Averaged across samples, CD8+ T cells carried more expanded clones than CD4+ did.

Some clones are missing from TCRdb's copy, which holds only in-frame ones; the method was immunoSEQ multiplex PCR. Of tens of thousands of clones listed, approximately 91% are singletons. This clone has just a few counts. Its matching antigen is unknown. The receptor comes from an adult with an advanced solid tumor such as melanoma, head and neck, liver or kidney cancer. Sequencing used CD4+ or CD8+ T cells sorted from blood, obtained in a trial of the OX40 agonist ivuxolimab.

DNA of the CDR3: TGTGCCAGCTCACCGCCGGGGACAGGGAGAGGGAACACTGAAGCTTTCTTT. It translates to CASSPPGTGRGNTEAFF. The chain uses TRBV18 and TRBJ1-1; 9 bases map to TRBD1. CDR1 and CDR2 from the germline V gene are KGHSH and LQKENI. After removal of 3 bases from V and 1 base from J, the junction contained 9 bases not matched to a gene. The length of the CDR3 is 17 residues.